This TCR beta chain was sequenced in a study of shared clonotypes between healthy human individuals. As for the study in general: The study enrolled a couple of women and a few men aged 18 to 49.

Adult Caucasians living in Nashville, Tennessee made up all of the donors. The CDR3 spans 14 residues. Germline V gene sequence: CDR1 MDHEN, CDR2 SYDVKM. V was cut by 8 bases and J by 4 bases, with 17 bases left in between. Each cell subset's genomic DNA was divided evenly among several immunoSEQ plates. Ten immunoSEQ deep assay plates were used to sequence the DNA of unsorted PBMCs. Generated by immunoSEQ multiplex PCR, the TCRdb table keeps only in-frame clones and is missing some. The data show 400,000 to 600,000 clones, with 75% to 85% seen just once and over 10% held by the top ten. The sample consisted of PBMCs. The V gene is TRBV28, the J gene TRBJ1-1; tentative D call: TRBD1 (5 bases). The sequence was obtained from a woman aged 35 to 49 in good health. Some clones in this sample may be carry-over from other donors' samples. The CDR3 loop is CASRTGGLGTEAFF. The CDR3 DNA is TGTGCCAGCCGGACTGGGGGATTGGGCACTGAAGCTTTCTTT.